This TCR beta chain was profiled in a study of blood T cell repertoires in COVID-19. The CDR3 contains 16 residues. The V gene end was trimmed by 0 bases and the J gene end by 6 bases; junction bases not matched to a gene: 5. The germline V gene has CDR1 ENHRY and CDR2 SYGVKD. This table comes from immunoSEQ multiplex PCR, and its TCRdb copy is limited to in-frame clones, with some not included. Counted here are under 70,000 clones, about 86% occurring once; the ten biggest clones make up about 6.5%. The chain combines TRBV10-3 with TRBJ2-1; TRBD2 aligns across 10 bases. Sequencing used peripheral blood. The receptor was isolated from a woman in her sixties or seventies with COVID-19, enrolled during active disease. The CDR3 reads CAISESLLAGVNEQFF. CDR3 sequence (DNA): TGTGCCATCAGTGAGTCCCTTCTAGCGGGAGTCAATGAGCAGTTCTTC.